Below are 7 T cell receptor beta chains sequenced from a single sample in a study of T cells in Graves' hyperthyroidism and ophthalmopathy. It was RNA transcripts that yielded the amplified TCR beta CDR3 regions. Using the HTBI primer set, a first-round RT-PCR was run on the TCR CDR3. In TCRdb, the multiplex PCR reads were re-called with MiXCR into one record per CDR3 protein. The sample lists about 270,000 distinct CDR3 sequences, approximately 25% occurring once. The sequenced sample consisted of blood. The receptors stem from a woman aged 35 to 49 with Graves' ophthalmopathy.

V usage is TRBV6-5 and J usage is TRBJ1-1, with a tentative D call TRBD1 (5 bases). Germline values: CDR1 MNHEY, CDR2 SVGAGI. V lost 8 bases, J lost 3 bases, and 25 bases lay in between. The CDR3 is made up of 17 amino acids. The CDR3 region has the DNA TGTGCCAGCCGTTGGGGCAGGAAACAGGTGGTAGACACTGAAGCTTTCTTT. It specifies CASRWGRKQVVDTEAFF.

This clonotype appeared many times. The chain is built from TRBV24-1 and TRBJ2-3; D gene unclear. The CDR3 is 15 residues long. The V gene lost 1 base and the J gene lost 4 bases, with 11 bases spanning the gap. Germline-derived CDR1 and CDR2 are KGHDR and SFDVKD. DNA of the CDR3: TGTGCCACCAGTGATTTCGGGCTAGGCGCAGATACGCAGTATTTT. Its protein is CATSDFGLGADTQYF.

This clonotype came up a few times. The rearrangement links TRBV13 to TRBJ2-7; no clear D gene. This CDR3 region has 14 residues. Trimming pared 2 bases from V and 4 bases from J, leaving 12 bases between. Germline CDR1 is PRHDT and CDR2 is FYEKMQ (reference sequence). The CDR3, as DNA: TGTGCCAGCAGCTTACAACGCGGATCTTACGAGCAGTACTTC. It yields the protein CASSLQRGSYEQYF.

The sample holds a few counts of this clonotype. J is TRBJ2-5 and V is TRBV24-1; D not resolved. Germline V gene lookup returns CDR1 KGHDR and CDR2 SFDVKD. Trimming pared 2 bases from V and 0 bases from J, leaving 9 bases between. CDR3 length: 15 amino acids. CDR3 region: CATSDYGDHQETQYF. The CDR3 DNA reads as TGTGCCACCAGTGATTACGGAGATCACCAAGAGACCCAGTACTTC.

This clonotype was counted at least ten times. This chain links TRBV20-1 with TRBJ1-1, with D possibly being TRBD1 (5 bases). The length of the CDR3 is 13 residues. The ends were cut back, 1 base at V and 6 bases at J, with 12 bases in the middle. Germline loops: CDR1 DFQATT, CDR2 SNEGSKA (reference sequence). CDR3 nucleotide sequence: TGCAGTGCTAGAGGGACACGGGATGCTGAAGCTTTCTTT. This gives the protein CSARGTRDAEAFF.

Ten or more counts support this clonotype. This chain connects TRBV19 to TRBJ1-5, with D perhaps matching TRBD1 (6 bases). The V end lost 7 bases, the J end lost 7 bases, and 17 bases lay between the germline ends. CDR1 LNHDA and CDR2 SQIVND come from the germline V gene (reference sequence). The CDR3 length is 14 residues. As DNA, the CDR3 is TGTGCCAGTAACCGGAGGGGGTCCCCCCAGCCCCAGCATTTT. Its translation is CASNRRGSPQPQHF.

This clonotype has at least ten counts. This CDR3 is CASSQEPTGPKNIQYF. The CDR3 coding sequence is TGTGCCAGCAGTCAAGAGCCAACAGGGCCCAAAAACATTCAGTACTTC. The chain links TRBV6-1 to TRBJ2-4, with D perhaps TRBD1 (6 bases). Trimming pared 5 bases from V and 2 bases from J, leaving 16 bases between. The germline V gene encodes CDR1 MNHNS and CDR2 SASEGT. This CDR3 has 16 amino acids.